The clone carrying this TCR beta chain showed up just a few times. Its specificity is unknown. This sample stems from a study of T cell responses to AZD1222 COVID-19 vaccine. Study-wide points: The study identified only a handful of AZD1222 recipients as seropositive at baseline. The donor cohort was predominantly white British with a female majority, and clonal diversity may have been underestimated. Of spike-specific TCRs, nearly half reportedly target regions left unmutated in variants.

This CDR3 contains 16 residues. Between the trimmed V and J ends, which lost 8 bases and 0 bases, there was a span of 19 bases. In germline, CDR1 is MDHEN, CDR2 SYDVKM. Profiled with immunoSEQ multiplex PCR; TCRdb holds only in-frame clones, not every one. Here the sample spans about 120,000 clones, about 90% being singletons. V gene TRBV28 combines with J gene TRBJ1-1, with D perhaps TRBD1 (5 bases). The receptor's source is an adult in good health. The material sequenced was peripheral blood, taken on day 0 of AZD1222 vaccination. This CDR3 reads CASGLPDRRMNTEAFF. CDR3 sequence (DNA): TGTGCCAGCGGCCTGCCCGACAGAAGGATGAACACTGAAGCTTTCTTT.